The next 32 T cell receptor beta chains were all read from a single sample in a study of cytomegalovirus exposure and HLA in healthy donors. The PCR had 60 Vbeta and 13 Jbeta primers. Method: immunoSEQ multiplex PCR; TCRdb's copy keeps in-frame clones and lacks some. The sample has about 160,000 clones; 80% to 90% are singletons. Sequences were obtained from PBMCs. The receptors were gathered from a man aged 50 to 59 in good health and CMV-seropositive.

This chain links TRBV27 with TRBJ2-2; D remains ambiguous. The CDR3 extends over 17 amino acids. Germline CDR1 MNHEY, CDR2 SMNVEV (reference sequence). Trimming left V 6 bases short and J 0 bases short, with 17 bases between. The CDR3 sequence: CASRTSQRRTNTGELFF. DNA of the CDR3: TGTGCCAGCAGAACCTCCCAGCGTCGGACGAACACCGGGGAGCTGTTTTTT.

The CDR3 coding sequence is TGCAGCGTTGAATGGGGCGGGGGGACTAGCGCCTACAATGAGCAGTTCTTC. Translated, it gives CSVEWGGGTSAYNEQFF. The V call is TRBV29-1, the J call TRBJ2-1; 10 bases are shared with TRBD2. The ends lost 2 bases at V and 2 bases at J; junction bases unmatched: 9. CDR3 length equals 17 residues. Germline CDR1 SQVTM, CDR2 ANQGSEA.

This clone has ten or more counts. The conserved phenylalanine or tryptophan is not found at the CDR3 terminus, so this likely reflects a read error. Because the CDR3's place on the DNA is in doubt, the DNA is left out and the CDR3 is given as listed by TCRdb. V gene TRBV4-3 combines with J gene TRBJ1-4. The CDR3 is 9 residues long, counting both termini. Germline V gives CDR1 LGHNA, CDR2 YSLEER. This CDR3 is CASSQVRVS.

The chain couples TRBV4-3 to TRBJ2-1, with 12 bases matching TRBD2. There are 17 residues in the CDR3. V shed 2 bases, J shed 8 bases, and the junction held 10 bases outside the gene matches. Germline-derived CDR1 and CDR2 are LGHNA and YSLEER. This CDR3 reads CASSQLGLAGNSDEQFF. The CDR3 DNA reads TGCGCCAGCAGCCAATTGGGACTAGCGGGTAATAGCGATGAGCAGTTCTTC.

Details on this clone: The sample has other DNA sequences that encode this CDR3 too. The chain combines TRBV10-3 with TRBJ1-1, with 8 bases aligning to TRBD1. Germline assignment: CDR1 ENHRY and CDR2 SYGVKD. The CDR3 is 14 amino acids. With 6 bases clipped from V and 2 bases from J, the junction kept 5 bases outside the gene matches. CDR3 nucleotide sequence: TGTGCCATCAGAGGGACAGGTGTCAACACTGAAGCTTTCTTT. This sequence encodes CAIRGTGVNTEAFF.

The chain employs TRBV10-3 and TRBJ1-5, with D tentatively TRBD1 (5 bases). Trimming took 1 base from V and 3 from J, leaving 10 bases between them. The CDR3 totals 15 residues. The germline V gene has CDR1 ENHRY and CDR2 SYGVKD. CDR3 sequence reads: CAISEYDSANQPQHF. The CDR3 bases are TGTGCCATCAGTGAGTACGACAGTGCCAATCAGCCCCAGCATTTT.

This clone was detected a few times. This sequence joins TRBV25-1 and TRBJ1-6; the D is unclear. The CDR3 runs to 14 residues. Trimming stripped 2 bases from V and 3 bases from J, with 5 bases between. Germline V gene lookup returns CDR1 MGHDK and CDR2 SYGVNS. CDR3 protein: CASSEIVYNSPLHF. In DNA form, the CDR3 reads TGTGCCAGCAGTGAAATAGTCTATAATTCACCCCTCCACTTT.

A single count supports this clone. The V and J genes are TRBV5-4 and TRBJ2-1, with 8 bases fitting TRBD2. The CDR3 is made up of 16 amino acids. CDR1 and CDR2 from the germline V gene are SGHNT and YYREEE (reference sequence). J lost 4 bases, V lost 5 bases, and 11 bases had no gene match. CDR3 sequence: CASRPPLGGEYNEQFF. The CDR3 DNA follows: TGTGCCAGCAGGCCCCCCCTCGGGGGGGAATACAATGAGCAGTTCTTC.

For the CDR3, the DNA is TGTGCCAGCAGCCGGGGACTAGCGGGGGGTCATGAGCAGTTCTTC. Translation gives CASSRGLAGGHEQFF. The rearrangement uses TRBV14 and TRBJ2-1; 15 bases line up with TRBD2. Unmatched junction bases numbered 3, after V lost 4 bases and J lost 8 bases. The CDR3 sequence is 15 residues long. The V gene's germline CDR1 is SGHDN and CDR2 FVKESK.

CDR3 bases: TGCGCCAGCAGCTGGGGGACAGTTCAAGAGACCCAGTACTTC. It yields the protein CASSWGTVQETQYF. V is TRBV5-1 and J is TRBJ2-5; TRBD1 matches at 7 bases. Trimming cost V 3 bases and J 2 bases; bases outside gene matches: 4. CDR1 SGHRS and CDR2 YFSETQ come from the germline V gene. There are 14 residues in the CDR3.

The chain is built from TRBV15 and TRBJ2-5; 7 bases agree with TRBD1. Germline assignment: CDR1 LNHNV and CDR2 YYDKDF (reference sequence). Trimming removed 5 bases from V and 1 base from J; junction bases left unmatched: 4. The CDR3 spans 14 residues. CDR3 protein: CATSARQGQETQYF. The CDR3 region has the DNA TGTGCCACCAGCGCGCGACAGGGCCAAGAGACCCAGTACTTC.

V and J are TRBV6-5 and TRBJ2-7; 12 nucleotides align to TRBD2. Germline values: CDR1 MNHEY, CDR2 SVGAGI. With V trimmed by 6 bases and J by 6 bases, 6 bases remained unmatched. The CDR3 contains 14 residues. The CDR3 DNA reads as TGTGCCAGCAGCCCTAGCGGGGGGGCCGGCGAGCAGTACTTC. Translated, it gives CASSPSGGAGEQYF.

The CDR3 region has the DNA TGTGCCAGTAGTATCGGGTACAATGAGCAGTTCTTC. This sequence encodes CASSIGYNEQFF. This chain links TRBV19 with TRBJ2-1; D not resolved. The germline CDR1 and CDR2 sequences are LNHDA and SQIVND (reference sequence). V was clipped by 3 bases and J by 4 bases, with 4 bases between them. This CDR3 is 12 amino acids long.

The chain combines TRBV15 with TRBJ2-2, with unresolved D. V dropped 0 bases and J dropped 4 bases, with 3 bases sitting between them. The CDR3 contains 13 residues. Germline values: CDR1 LNHNV, CDR2 YYDKDF (reference sequence). CDR3 DNA: TGTGCCACCAGCAGAGATATCACCGGGGAGCTGTTTTTT. Translation gives CATSRDITGELFF. Full variable domain (rest looked up from reference TRBV15 and TRBJ2-2): DAMVIQNPRYQVTQFGKPVTLSCSQTLNHNVMYWYQQKSSQAPKLLFHYYDKDFNNEADTPDNFQSRRPNTSFCFLDIRSPGLGDTAMYLCATSRDITGELFFGEGSRLTVL.

The rearrangement joins TRBV10-3 to TRBJ2-7; D gene uncertain. The germline V gene has CDR1 ENHRY and CDR2 SYGVKD. V was cut by 3 bases and J by 4 bases, with 7 bases left in between. The CDR3 runs 12 residues. CDR3 DNA sequence: TGTGCCATCAGTGAAGGAGTTTACGAGCAGTACTTC. It specifies CAISEGVYEQYF.

This clone was picked up one time. The chain couples TRBV2 to TRBJ1-1, with 8 bases lining up with TRBD1. After removal of 6 bases from V and 4 bases from J, the junction contained 7 bases not matched to a gene. Germline CDR1 and CDR2: SNHLY and FYNNEI. CDR3 length: 14 residues. CDR3 nucleotides: TGTGCCAGCAGGGAACAGGGGGATCCCACTGAAGCTTTCTTT. Its protein product is CASREQGDPTEAFF.

The rearrangement links TRBV2 to TRBJ1-5; D perhaps matches TRBD1 (5 bases). Trimming took off 2 bases at V and 6 bases at J, with 11 bases between the two ends. The CDR3 spans 14 residues. Looked up from germline, CDR1 is SNHLY and CDR2 is FYNNEI. As DNA, the CDR3 is TGTGCCAGCAGTGAATCGGGGGGAAGTCAGCCCCAGCATTTT. Translating it yields CASSESGGSQPQHF.

Comment on this clone: Other DNA sequences from this sample encode an identical CDR3 as well. The chain joins TRBV19 to TRBJ2-7; 10 bases map to TRBD2. The CDR3 is made up of 17 amino acids. Germline CDR1 reads LNHDA; CDR2 reads SQIVND (reference sequence). After removal of 7 bases from V and 2 bases from J, the junction contained 14 bases not matched to a gene. The CDR3 loop is CASTGGSGRGLPYEQYF. CDR3 sequence (DNA): TGTGCCAGTACGGGCGGAAGCGGGAGGGGCCTTCCCTACGAGCAGTACTTC.

The rearrangement uses TRBV5-1 and TRBJ2-3; TRBD1 agrees at 8 bases. The CDR3 loop spans 15 amino acids. V gave up 4 bases and J gave up 2 bases; unmatched junction bases: 6. Germline V CDR1 and CDR2: SGHRS, YFSETQ. The CDR3 protein is CASSPGQGLTDTQYF. Written as DNA, the CDR3 is TGCGCCAGCAGCCCTGGACAGGGACTCACAGATACGCAGTATTTT. The whole variable domain, filled in from reference TRBV5-1 and TRBJ2-3, reads KAGVTQTPRYLIKTRGQQVTLSCSPISGHRSVSWYQQTPGQGLQFLFEYFSETQRNKGNFPGRFSGRQFSNSRSEMNVSTLELGDSALYLCASSPGQGLTDTQYFGPGTRLTVL.

This clone has just one count. V is TRBV7-2 and J is TRBJ1-5; unclear D gene. Trimming cost V 4 bases and J 5 bases, with 15 bases left between them. Germline CDR1 SGHTA, CDR2 FQGNSA. This CDR3 is built from 15 residues. The CDR3 protein is CASSSFAVSYQPQHF. CDR3 DNA: TGTGCCAGCAGCTCGTTCGCGGTGAGTTATCAGCCCCAGCATTTT.

V usage is TRBV9 and J usage is TRBJ1-1, with 9 bases fitting TRBD1. J gave up 1 base and V 4 bases, and 2 bases lay outside the gene matches. Germline assignment: CDR1 SGDLS and CDR2 YYNGEE. The CDR3 runs 14 residues. The CDR3 region is CASSQGQGNTEAFF. The CDR3, as DNA: TGTGCCAGCAGCCAGGGACAGGGGAACACTGAAGCTTTCTTT.

The rearrangement joins TRBV5-5 to TRBJ2-1; D is uncertain. This CDR3 comprises 16 residues. CDR1 and CDR2 from the germline V gene are SGHKS and YYEKEE (reference sequence). The V gene lost 4 bases and the J gene lost 0 bases, with 14 bases spanning the gap. The CDR3 spells CASSPRHLGSYNEQFF. DNA for the CDR3: TGTGCCAGCAGCCCACGACACCTCGGCTCCTACAATGAGCAGTTCTTC.

The J gene is TRBJ2-7, the V gene TRBV19; 7 nucleotides line up with TRBD1. This CDR3 region has 13 residues. CDR1 and CDR2 (germline): LNHDA, SQIVND (reference sequence). V lost 1 base and J lost 6; bases outside the gene matches: 3. The CDR3 reads CASSIVGGGEQYF. DNA for the CDR3: TGTGCCAGTAGTATAGTAGGGGGCGGCGAGCAGTACTTC.

J is TRBJ2-7 and V is TRBV18, with 8 positions matching TRBD2. Germline V gives CDR1 KGHSH, CDR2 LQKENI. The CDR3 has 14 amino acids. J was trimmed by 5 bases and V by 2 bases; bases with no gene match: 5. The chain's CDR3 is CASSPRAGDDEQYF. In DNA form, the CDR3 reads TGTGCCAGCTCACCAAGAGCGGGAGACGACGAGCAGTACTTC.

V is TRBV10-3 and J is TRBJ2-1, with 9 bases lining up with TRBD1. The V segment lost 10 bases and the J segment 5 bases; nucleotides outside the gene matches: 6. The germline gives CDR1 ENHRY, CDR2 SYGVKD. The CDR3 spans 13 residues. The CDR3 DNA reads as TGTGCCACCACGGGGACAGGGAACAATGAGCAGTTCTTC. It codes for CATTGTGNNEQFF.

The chain joins TRBV28 to TRBJ2-3, with 7 bases that match TRBD2. V shed 5 bases, J shed 0 bases, and the junction held 2 bases outside the gene matches. The CDR3 totals 14 residues. Germline V gene lookup returns CDR1 MDHEN and CDR2 SYDVKM. The CDR3: CASSSGASTDTQYF. In nucleotides, the CDR3 is TGTGCCAGCAGTAGCGGGGCTAGCACAGATACGCAGTATTTT.

The genes are TRBV6-5 and TRBJ1-1; 7 bases fit TRBD1. The CDR3 consists of 15 residues. V gave up 6 bases and J gave up 1 base; unmatched junction bases: 8. Germline V gene sequence: CDR1 MNHEY, CDR2 SVGAGI. The CDR3 region is CASRRTGVWNTEAFF. In DNA form, the CDR3 reads TGTGCCAGCAGACGAACAGGGGTTTGGAACACTGAAGCTTTCTTT.

This chain joins TRBV6-1 and TRBJ2-7, with 9 bases aligning to TRBD1. The CDR3 spans 14 residues. J was trimmed by 2 bases and V by 10 bases; bases with no gene match: 9. CDR1 is MNHNS, CDR2 SASEGT, per germline. As DNA, the CDR3 is TGTGCCATCCAACAGGGGGCTCTTGCCTACGAGCAGTACTTC. Translated: CAIQQGALAYEQYF.

Written as DNA, the CDR3 is TGTGCCAGCACCCAAAATCCAGATACGCAGTATTTT. The encoded protein is CASTQNPDTQYF. The chain carries TRBV28 and TRBJ2-3; D remains unclear. This CDR3 region has 12 residues. V was trimmed by 7 bases and J by 4 bases, leaving 9 bases between them. CDR1 is MDHEN, CDR2 SYDVKM, per germline.

The rearrangement links TRBV5-1 to TRBJ2-2, with D possibly TRBD2 on 6 matching bases. CDR1 is SGHRS and CDR2 is YFSETQ in the germline V gene. V lost 1 base, J lost 7 bases, and 20 bases lay in between. The CDR3 loop spans 17 amino acids. This CDR3 reads CASSLYTAGSRRGELFF. The CDR3 DNA reads as TGCGCCAGCAGCTTGTACACCGCGGGGTCCCGCCGCGGGGAGCTGTTTTTT.

The V call is TRBV7-3, the J call TRBJ2-7; 7 positions match TRBD1. With V trimmed by 4 bases and J by 5 bases, 8 bases remained unmatched. Germline V CDR1 and CDR2: SGHTA, FQGTGA. The CDR3 extends over 14 amino acids. CDR3 sequence (DNA): TGTGCCAGCAGCTCGGGACAGATCGGGGACGAGCAGTACTTC. As protein: CASSSGQIGDEQYF.

This clone appeared a single time. The genes are TRBV7-3 and TRBJ2-3; D unclear. CDR3 length: 15 residues. The V gene lost 1 base and the J gene lost 2 bases, with 10 bases spanning the gap. Germline V gene sequence: CDR1 SGHTA, CDR2 FQGTGA. The chain's CDR3 is CASSLIGLDTDTQYF. The DNA of the CDR3 is TGTGCCAGCAGCTTAATAGGCCTAGACACAGATACGCAGTATTTT.